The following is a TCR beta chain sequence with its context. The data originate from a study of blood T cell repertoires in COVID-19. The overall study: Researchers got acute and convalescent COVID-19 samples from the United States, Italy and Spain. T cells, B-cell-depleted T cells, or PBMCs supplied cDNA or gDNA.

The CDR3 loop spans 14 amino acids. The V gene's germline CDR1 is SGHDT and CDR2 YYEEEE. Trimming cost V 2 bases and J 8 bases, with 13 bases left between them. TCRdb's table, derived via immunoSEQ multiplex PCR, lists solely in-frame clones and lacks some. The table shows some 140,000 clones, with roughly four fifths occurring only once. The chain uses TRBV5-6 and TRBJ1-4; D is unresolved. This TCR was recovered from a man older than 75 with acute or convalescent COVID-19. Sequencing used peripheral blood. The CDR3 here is CASSFLGAGEKLFF. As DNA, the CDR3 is TGTGCCAGCAGCTTTCTGGGTGCGGGGGAAAAACTGTTTTTT.